This T cell receptor (beta chain) was identified in a study of blood T cell repertoires in COVID-19. Two negative PCRs, clearance, or symptom resolution had been documented for recovered Cohort 3 donors. Sequencing was performed with immunoSEQ multiplex PCR; in TCRdb, only in-frame clones are kept and a portion is missing. The data hold 150,000 to 200,000 clones, with roughly 83% observed a single time. Between the trimmed V and J ends, which lost 2 bases and 7 bases, there was a span of 14 bases. The CDR3 covers 13 residues. Germline CDR1 and CDR2: GTSNPN and SVGIG (reference sequence). The chain recombines TRBV30 with TRBJ1-2, with D possibly matching TRBD1 (6 bases). The clonotype was recovered from a woman in her fifties or sixties who had recovered from COVID-19. The sequenced sample was PBMCs or T cells enriched from blood (not recorded which). In nucleotides, the CDR3 is TGTGCCTGGAGTCGGGGGGCGTTCAGTGGCTACACCTTC. This codes for CAWSRGAFSGYTF.